This T cell receptor beta chain was observed in a study of CD8 T cells in ankylosing spondylitis. There are many counts of this clonotype. Its target is not known. Study-wide findings and caveats: Clones linked with disease were CD8+ and fairly uncommon in the peripheral blood. As reported, disease-linked clones showed significant enrichment in matched ankylosing spondylitis synovial fluid. Blood of patients with ankylosing spondylitis appeared to be characterized by a TCR beta motif of several highly homologous variants.

Quantitative 5'-RACE with molecular barcodes generated TCR beta libraries. TCRdb analysed the 5' RACE reads with MiXCR anew, one entry per CDR3 protein. The sample has about 240,000 distinct CDR3 sequences; less than 10% are singletons. The TCR originated in a male donor with ankylosing spondylitis or in good health (not recorded which). The sample comprised blood, either unsorted or a sorted T cell fraction (not recorded which).

Here the CDR3 reads CASSLVVLTNTGELFF. CDR3 DNA sequence: TGTGCCAGCAGCTTAGTAGTCCTTACGAACACCGGGGAGCTGTTTTTT. The chain joins TRBV7-6 to TRBJ2-2; D gene unclear. This CDR3 has 16 amino acids. The germline gives CDR1 SGHVS, CDR2 FNYEAQ. Trimming left V 1 base short and J 0 bases short, with 9 bases between.